The entry below describes one TCR beta chain. This clone has just a few counts. Its antigen specificity is not known. It has no much larger one-base neighbor in the sample; base qualities were not kept. The CDR3 spans 12 residues, from the cysteine through the phenylalanine. The sequence is cut down to CDR3 DNA, 36 bases in frame from base 1. Between the V and J ends, shortened by 5 bases and 0 bases respectively, the junction contains 4 bases. The germline V gene specifies MNHEY as CDR1 and SVGAGI as CDR2. The data were obtained in a study of blood T cell repertoires in COVID-19 (dated by TCRdb to the early 2020s). A note on the overall study: Samples from collaborators originated in the United States, Italy and Spain and spanned both the acute and convalescent phases of COVID-19. The repertoires were made available in a free public database intended to serve as a resource for research on the immune response to SARS-CoV-2. The dataset comprised deeply sampled blood TCRbeta repertoires from subjects exposed to, actively infected with, or recovered from COVID-19. The sample metadata nearly always contained a de-identified subject ID, COVID-19 status, age in years and sex. Where available, HLA class I and class II types were taken from metadata supplied by the sample provider and were not determined by assay-based typing. The material from the prospective study consisted of cDNA or gDNA derived from T cells, B-cell-depleted T cells, or PBMCs. The samples were drawn from two sources: the first 160 participants of the ongoing ImmuneRACE study, and fewer than 1,500 subjects contributed by 6 global collaborators. Results the study describes overall, beyond this receptor: Clinical and demographic metadata were provided uncurated, with the amount varying by source and participant.

TCRbeta CDR3 regions were amplified from genomic DNA by means of the immunoSEQ Assay, a bias-controlled multiplex PCR. The original methods were these. Within the assay, amplification of reference gene primers was used to estimate how many nucleated cells each sample contained. Sequence reads were collapsed and filtered to measure the absolute abundance of every unique TCRbeta CDR3 rearrangement. For each sample, productive Simpson clonality was calculated by taking the square root of Simpson's diversity index across productive rearrangements. Here the immuneACCESS table is served through TCRdb, limited to in-frame sequences with V and J called. Missing clones are a known gap in these copies; in checked studies unresolved V genes cover under half, and the rest lacks a known reason. That table is the source of V, J and clone size, and D and trimming were worked out from the DNA. Counted in this sample were about 220,000 clones; around 83% of them appeared once. Less than 6% of the sample goes to the ten largest clones.

In Seattle, one collaborating source enrolled patients while the infection was active and tracked those patients longitudinally over the course of disease. Each collaborating institution followed its own protocols to collect whole blood in K2EDTA tubes. Collaborator samples were shipped for TCRbeta analysis as frozen whole blood, isolated PBMCs, or DNA extracted from either sample type. Recombination connected TRBV6-5 to TRBJ1-1; the D gene lacks a confident call. The sample comprised peripheral blood. The TCR originated in a woman aged 70 to 79 with COVID-19, enrolled during active disease. The CDR3 reads as follows: CASSRMNTEAFF. Here is the DNA: TGTGCCAGCAGTCGTATGAACACTGAAGCTTTCTTT.